These 32 T cell receptor beta chains originate from one sample sequenced in a study of T cell responses to AZD1222 COVID-19 vaccine. Using immunoSEQ multiplex PCR, the repertoire was profiled, and TCRdb retains in-frame clones only, with some absent. The sample shows about 120,000 clones, roughly 91% of them seen only once. Sample: peripheral blood, taken on day 0 of MenACWY control vaccination. These receptors came from an adult in good health.

The J gene is TRBJ2-7, the V gene TRBV5-6; TRBD2 might be the D (6 bases). CDR1 is SGHDT and CDR2 is YYEEEE in the germline V gene. The CDR3 is 13 residues long. V was trimmed by 5 bases and J by 4 bases, leaving 13 bases between them. CDR3: CASRYREFYEQYF. The CDR3 bases are TGTGCCAGCAGGTACCGGGAGTTTTACGAGCAGTACTTC.

V is TRBV9 and J is TRBJ2-2; possible D gene TRBD2, 6 bases. The CDR3 is 19 residues long. The V end was cut by 3 bases, the J end by 1 base, with 22 bases between. The V gene's germline CDR1 is SGDLS and CDR2 YYNGEE. The DNA for the CDR3 is TGTGCCAGCAGCGGACTAGGTGTGTCAGGGCGCCTGAACACCGGGGAGCTGTTTTTT. As protein: CASSGLGVSGRLNTGELFF. The full variable domain, completed using reference TRBV9 and TRBJ2-2, is DSGVTQTPKHLITATGQRVTLRCSPRSGDLSVYWYQQSLDQGLQFLIQYYNGEERAKGNILERFSAQQFPDLHSELNLSSLELGDSALYFCASSGLGVSGRLNTGELFFGEGSRLTVL.

The chain is built from TRBV27 and TRBJ2-1; 11 nucleotides match TRBD2. This CDR3 spans 15 amino acids. CDR1 MNHEY and CDR2 SMNVEV come from the germline V gene (reference sequence). V lost 3 bases to trimming and J lost 7 bases; unmatched junction nucleotides: 5. The CDR3 bases are TGTGCCAGCAGTTTTAGCGGGAGGGCCGGGAATGAGCAGTTCTTC. It is translated as CASSFSGRAGNEQFF.

The J gene is TRBJ2-5, the V gene TRBV7-2; D call uncertain. CDR3 length equals 14 residues. The V gene's germline CDR1 is SGHTA and CDR2 FQGNSA. V gave up 3 bases and J gave up 13 bases, with 21 bases separating them. CDR3 residues: CASSLYSRTDRLYF. For the CDR3, the DNA is TGTGCCAGCAGCTTGTACTCACGGACGGATCGTCTGTACTTC.

This chain connects TRBV5-6 to TRBJ1-1; 7 positions agree with TRBD1. Germline-derived CDR1 and CDR2 are SGHDT and YYEEEE. Trimming took 5 bases from V and 0 from J; bases not matched to a gene: 4. This CDR3 contains 14 residues. The CDR3 DNA reads as TGTGCCAGCAGTCGCGGGACAGTGAACACTGAAGCTTTCTTT. As protein: CASSRGTVNTEAFF.

Regarding this clone: Relative to the germline gene, one junction end is altered; a read error may explain this. The V gene is TRBV11-3, the J gene TRBJ2-1; 9 positions agree with TRBD2. The CDR3 contains 16 residues. Germline CDR1 reads SGHNT; CDR2 reads YENEEA. CDR3 bases: TGTGCCAGCAGCCTAGAAGGACTAGCGCGGTACAATGAGCAGTTCTTC. It translates to CASSLEGLARYNEQFF.

This clone was seen a single time. The rearrangement uses TRBV5-1 and TRBJ2-1; D not certain. CDR3 size: 14 residues. Germline V gene data show CDR1 as SGHRS and CDR2 as YFSETQ. Trimming took off 0 bases at V and 5 bases at J, with 9 bases between the two ends. The CDR3 loop reads CASSLAAGNNEQFF. DNA of the CDR3: TGCGCCAGCAGCTTGGCGGCAGGCAACAATGAGCAGTTCTTC.

This rearrangement joins TRBV11-3 to TRBJ2-2; 9 nucleotides match TRBD2. The CDR3 extends over 15 amino acids. V shed 1 base and J 3 bases; nucleotides not matched to a gene: 0. Germline lookup yields CDR1 SGHNT and CDR2 YENEEA. This CDR3 reads CASSLVAGDTGELFF. The CDR3 nucleotides are TGTGCCAGCAGCTTAGTAGCGGGGGACACCGGGGAGCTGTTTTTT.

The V gene is TRBV5-5, the J gene TRBJ2-7; 9 nucleotides line up with TRBD2. Losses at the gene ends were 1 base for V and 3 bases for J; bases not matched to a gene: 8. The germline gives CDR1 SGHKS, CDR2 YYEKEE (reference sequence). The CDR3 contains 16 residues. CDR3 DNA: TGTGCCAGCAGCTTGAGTTACGCGGGAGGGTTCTACGAGCAGTACTTC. The encoded protein is CASSLSYAGGFYEQYF.

This chain joins TRBV5-6 and TRBJ2-1; 7 nucleotides match TRBD1. Germline V lookup: CDR1 SGHDT, CDR2 YYEEEE. CDR3 length: 15 residues. Trimming at V came to 4 bases and at J to 2 bases, leaving 6 bases not matched to a gene. The CDR3 protein is CASSKDRTAYNEQFF. The CDR3 DNA reads as TGTGCCAGCAGCAAGGACAGGACGGCCTACAATGAGCAGTTCTTC. Looking up the rest from reference TRBV5-6 and TRBJ2-1 gives the full variable domain: DAGVTQSPTHLIKTRGQQVTLRCSPKSGHDTVSWYQQALGQGPQFIFQYYEEEERQRGNFPDRFSGHQFPNYSSELNVNALLLGDSALYLCASSKDRTAYNEQFFGPGTRLTVL.

This clone was observed a single time. V is TRBV6-6 and J is TRBJ1-3, with a weak D call TRBD1 (6 bases). CDR3 size: 18 residues. Trimming removed 6 bases from V and 0 bases from J, with 21 bases in between. The germline CDR1 and CDR2 sequences are MNHNY and SVGAGI (reference sequence). Here the CDR3 DNA reads TGTGCCAGCAGCCGAGGACAGAGACTTTCAAACTCTGGAAACACCATATATTTT. Amino acids: CASSRGQRLSNSGNTIYF.

J is TRBJ1-4 and V is TRBV7-9; tentatively, D is TRBD1 (6 bases). From germline, CDR1 is SEHNR and CDR2 FQNEAQ (reference sequence). V was trimmed by 4 bases and J by 7 bases, leaving 19 bases between them. There are 16 residues in the CDR3. CDR3 DNA: TGTGCCAGCAGCTCCGCCCGACAGGCGTGGCGTGAAAAACTGTTTTTT. Protein sequence: CASSSARQAWREKLFF.

The chain uses TRBV7-2 and TRBJ2-5; D gene unclear. Germline-derived CDR1 and CDR2 are SGHTA and FQGNSA. V lost 2 bases and J lost 5, with 12 bases in between. This CDR3 spans 14 amino acids. In DNA form, the CDR3 reads TGTGCCAGCAGCTTATGGGGTGGTCTGGAGACCCAGTACTTC. Amino acid sequence: CASSLWGGLETQYF.

The chain joins TRBV7-2 to TRBJ1-1; TRBD1 might be the D (5 bases). This CDR3 has 16 amino acids. Germline V gene data show CDR1 as SGHTA and CDR2 as FQGNSA. The V and J ends lost 0 bases and 5 bases respectively, with 16 bases between them. The CDR3 DNA is TGTGCCAGCAGCTTAGCCCTCTCCAGGGTGGGGACTGAAGCTTTCTTT. Its protein product is CASSLALSRVGTEAFF.

The chain carries TRBV6-1 and TRBJ1-5; no clear D. The CDR3 contains 16 residues. V lost 2 bases and J 0 bases, leaving 11 bases between the germline ends. The V gene's germline CDR1 is MNHNS and CDR2 SASEGT. The CDR3 coding sequence is TGTGCCAGCAGTGAACGAGGGCGGGGTAGCAATCAGCCCCAGCATTTT. This codes for CASSERGRGSNQPQHF.

V usage is TRBV7-8 and J usage is TRBJ2-6; D is perhaps TRBD1 (6 bases). Trimming cost V 6 bases and J 5 bases, with 14 bases left between them. Germline CDR1 SGHVS, CDR2 FQNEAQ. CDR3 length: 15 residues. The CDR3 reads CASRMGRDRANVLTF. The DNA of the CDR3 is TGTGCCAGCAGAATGGGCAGGGACAGGGCCAACGTCCTGACTTTC.

The chain links TRBV30 to TRBJ1-2; no definite D call. The V end lost 2 bases, the J end lost 4 bases, and 8 bases lay between the germline ends. Germline CDR1 reads GTSNPN; CDR2 reads SVGIG (reference sequence). CDR3 size: 12 residues. CDR3 loop: CAWSPGTYGYTF. The CDR3 bases are TGTGCCTGGAGTCCGGGAACCTATGGCTACACCTTC. The complete variable domain, with remaining parts taken from reference TRBV30 and TRBJ1-2, reads SQTIHQWPATLVQPVGSPLSLECTVEGTSNPNLYWYRQAAGRGLQLLFYSVGIGQISSEVPQNLSASRPQDRQFILSSKKLLLSDSGFYLCAWSPGTYGYTFGSGTRLTVV.

The V gene is TRBV4-1, the J gene TRBJ2-3; a possible D gene is TRBD2 (6 bases). The CDR3 is made up of 15 amino acids. Germline V CDR1 and CDR2: MGHRA, YSYEKL. V lost 0 bases and J lost 3, with 10 bases in between. The CDR3 here is CASSQDPGGTDTQYF. In DNA form, the CDR3 reads TGCGCCAGCAGCCAAGATCCCGGGGGAACAGATACGCAGTATTTT.

The chain employs TRBV9 and TRBJ2-1, with 7 bases aligning to TRBD2. Losses at the gene ends were 3 bases for V and 7 bases for J; bases not matched to a gene: 10. The CDR3 sequence is 15 residues long. The germline V gene has CDR1 SGDLS and CDR2 YYNGEE. DNA of the CDR3: TGTGCCAGCAGCGCCCAGCGGGACCCTTGGAATGAGCAGTTCTTC. Translation: CASSAQRDPWNEQFF.

V gene TRBV7-3 combines with J gene TRBJ2-1, with TRBD2 as a possible D gene (5 bases). CDR1 SGHTA and CDR2 FQGTGA come from the germline V gene. V shed 3 bases and J shed 4 bases, with 7 bases lying between them. This CDR3 contains 13 residues. Here the CDR3 DNA reads TGTGCCAGCAGCTTTGGACTGTACAATGAGCAGTTCTTC. It specifies CASSFGLYNEQFF.

The rearrangement uses TRBV5-1 and TRBJ1-1, with TRBD1 as a possible D gene (5 bases). This CDR3 comprises 12 residues. Germline loops: CDR1 SGHRS, CDR2 YFSETQ. V was cut by 7 bases and J by 4 bases, with 11 bases left in between. CDR3 nucleotides: TGCGCCAGCGGAGCCGACAGCACTGAAGCTTTCTTT. Translation: CASGADSTEAFF.

The chain uses TRBV10-3 and TRBJ1-2; D perhaps matches TRBD1 (6 bases). CDR1 is ENHRY and CDR2 is SYGVKD in the germline V gene. The length of the CDR3 is 13 residues. V gave up 0 bases and J gave up 8 bases, with 10 bases separating them. CDR3 region: CAISESSGTGYTF. CDR3 bases: TGTGCCATCAGTGAGTCGTCGGGGACAGGCTACACCTTC.

The table lists this clone with a count of one. The J gene is TRBJ1-2, the V gene TRBV19, with D maybe TRBD1 (6 bases). Germline CDR1 reads LNHDA; CDR2 reads SQIVND (reference sequence). V lost 5 bases and J 4 bases, leaving 11 bases between the germline ends. The CDR3 runs 13 residues. The DNA for the CDR3 is TGTGCCAGTAGTTTCGACAGGATCTATGGCTACACCTTC. Translated: CASSFDRIYGYTF.

The rearrangement links TRBV28 to TRBJ1-5; D gene uncertain. Deletions cut 3 bases from V and 1 base from J, with 10 bases between. The germline gives CDR1 MDHEN, CDR2 SYDVKM. The CDR3 is 15 residues long. The CDR3 DNA is TGTGCCAGCAGTTTGTCCGTACCGAGCAATCAGCCCCAGCATTTT. Encoded protein: CASSLSVPSNQPQHF.

J is TRBJ2-7 and V is TRBV7-9; D is perhaps TRBD1 (6 bases). The CDR3 has 14 residues. V was trimmed by 2 bases and J by 3 bases, leaving 11 bases between them. Germline assignment: CDR1 SEHNR and CDR2 FQNEAQ (reference sequence). The CDR3 reads CASSLTGNLYEQYF. The CDR3 DNA follows: TGTGCCAGCAGCTTAACAGGGAATCTCTACGAGCAGTACTTC.

The V call is TRBV27, the J call TRBJ1-1, with 11 bases that match TRBD1. This CDR3 is 15 amino acids long. Trimming removed 5 bases from V and 3 bases from J; junction bases left unmatched: 5. Germline values: CDR1 MNHEY, CDR2 SMNVEV (reference sequence). The DNA for the CDR3 is TGTGCCAGCAGTCTAGGGACAGGGGGTGACACTGAAGCTTTCTTT. Protein product: CASSLGTGGDTEAFF.

In DNA form, the CDR3 reads TGTGCCAGCAGTGGGACTAGCGGGAGGGGTAATGAGCAGTTCTTC. Amino acid sequence: CASSGTSGRGNEQFF. This sequence joins TRBV2 and TRBJ2-1; TRBD2 matches at 15 bases. Trimming took 4 bases from V and 7 from J; bases not matched to a gene: 2. This CDR3 spans 15 amino acids. Germline V gives CDR1 SNHLY, CDR2 FYNNEI.

The gene calls are TRBV5-1 and TRBJ2-3; no reliable D call. The germline V gene has CDR1 SGHRS and CDR2 YFSETQ. This CDR3 is built from 12 residues. V was pared by 3 bases and J by 2 bases, with 4 bases between. The CDR3 is CASSSDTDTQYF. DNA of the CDR3: TGCGCCAGCAGCTCCGACACAGATACGCAGTATTTT.

With regard to this clone: At one end, the junction sequence differs from germline, possibly due to a read error. The rearrangement uses TRBV29-1 and TRBJ2-7; 14 bases align to TRBD2. Germline V CDR1 and CDR2: SQVTM, ANQGSEA. This CDR3 has 15 residues. The CDR3, as DNA: TGTTCGGGAGGGATAGGGACTAGCGGGAGCTTGGCGCAGTACTTC. Protein sequence: CSGGIGTSGSLAQYF.

The chain uses TRBV19 and TRBJ2-7, with unresolved D. Trimming left V 5 bases short and J 0 bases short, with 14 bases between. The CDR3 extends over 15 amino acids. CDR1 and CDR2 from the germline V gene are LNHDA and SQIVND (reference sequence). The chain's CDR3 is CASSPGPLSSYEQYF. The CDR3 nucleotides are TGTGCCAGTAGTCCCGGGCCACTAAGCTCCTACGAGCAGTACTTC.

This chain connects TRBV24-1 to TRBJ1-5, with a weak D call TRBD1 (6 bases). Trimming stripped 5 bases from V and 6 bases from J, with 16 bases between. The CDR3 contains 15 residues. From germline, CDR1 is KGHDR and CDR2 SFDVKD. CDR3 nucleotides: TGTGCCACCAGTGGGAGCGGAACAGGGATTCAGCCCCAGCATTTT. Protein product: CATSGSGTGIQPQHF.

V and J are TRBV10-3 and TRBJ1-2, with 9 bases aligning to TRBD1. Trimming removed 4 bases from V and 2 bases from J; junction bases left unmatched: 5. This CDR3 comprises 15 residues. The germline V gene has CDR1 ENHRY and CDR2 SYGVKD. The CDR3 nucleotides are TGTGCCATCAGTGGAGGGGGACAGGGCAACTATGGCTACACCTTC. Its translation is CAISGGGQGNYGYTF.